The clone carrying this TCR beta chain was picked up many times. Its antigen remains unidentified. The data belong to a study of response to subunit inactivated influenza vaccine. Study-wide results and limits: The authors put forward the suggestion that each seasonal influenza vaccination may bring in only a limited number of new T cells.

The CDR3 has 14 amino acids. CDR1 SGHTA and CDR2 FQGNSA come from the germline V gene. V was shortened by 5 bases and J by 5 bases, with 10 bases between the two germline ends. MiXCR, applied by TCRdb to the RT-PCR reads, yields one record per CDR3 protein. The sample lists approximately 500,000 distinct CDR3 sequences, 11% to 15% occurring once. The V gene is TRBV7-2, the J gene TRBJ1-6; perhaps TRBD1 as D (5 bases). The starting material was PBMCs from blood, obtained approximately 12 days after vaccination. The TCR sequence derives from a man aged 45-65 years who received an inactivated influenza vaccine. The CDR3 sequence is CASSPGTHNSPLHF. CDR3 bases: TGTGCCAGCAGCCCCGGGACGCATAATTCACCCCTCCACTTT.